This TCR beta chain was captured in a study of T cell responses to AZD1222 COVID-19 vaccine. Study-level information: It was second doses at about 4 or about 12 weeks that were pooled.

Findings and limits, study-wide: In the spike-specific TCR repertoire, nearly half reportedly target unmutated variant regions. Sampling that yielded the repertoires occurred only after the peak T cell response. White British donors predominated, females outnumbered males, and clonal diversity was possibly underestimated.

For this clone: Its antigen is not identified. This CDR3 is also generated by other DNA sequences in the sample.

The CDR3 runs to 13 residues. Trimming removed 2 bases at V and 2 bases at J, with 6 bases between. CDR1 and CDR2 from the germline V gene are MNHEY and SVGAGI. Profiling relied on immunoSEQ multiplex PCR, and the TCRdb table lists in-frame clones only, not all of them. Here the sample spans around 120,000 clones, roughly 90% being singletons. The chain combines TRBV6-5 with TRBJ1-1, with D perhaps matching TRBD1 (5 bases). The sample here was peripheral blood, taken on day 0 of AZD1222 vaccination. This TCR derives from an adult in good health. CDR3: CASSYGGNTEAFF. CDR3 coding DNA: TGTGCCAGCAGTTACGGGGGAAACACTGAAGCTTTCTTT.